What follows describes a single T cell receptor beta chain. Its antigen target is currently unknown. Base quality data are lacking; no much larger clone is found one base away. This sample was included in a study of blood T cell repertoires in COVID-19 (dated by TCRdb to between 2020 and 2021). Background on the whole study: Samples from collaborators originated in the United States, Italy and Spain and spanned both the acute and convalescent phases of COVID-19. Subjects who had been exposed to COVID-19, were actively infected with it, or had recovered from it provided the deeply sampled blood TCRbeta repertoires that made up the dataset. The prospective study material was composed of cDNA or gDNA derived from T cells, B-cell-depleted T cells, or PBMCs. The repertoires were released in a freely available public database meant as a resource for research on the immune response to SARS-CoV-2. The samples were drawn from the first 160 participants of the ongoing ImmuneRACE study and from about 1,200 subjects provided by 6 global collaborators. A de-identified subject ID, COVID-19 status, age in years and sex were almost always included in the sample metadata. HLA class I and class II types, where available, came from metadata supplied by the sample provider rather than from assay-based typing. Findings and caveats that apply to the study as a whole: How much clinical and demographic metadata was included differed by source and by participant, and the metadata was provided uncurated.

The immunoSEQ Assay, a bias-controlled multiplex PCR, was used to amplify TCRbeta CDR3 regions from genomic DNA. The paper's data handling went like this. Nucleated cell counts per sample were estimated from amplification of reference gene primers within the assay. To quantify the absolute abundance of each unique TCRbeta CDR3 rearrangement, sequence reads were collapsed and filtered. For each sample, productive Simpson clonality was calculated as the square root of Simpson's diversity index over productive rearrangements. Not all clones reach the TCRdb copy of this immuneACCESS table, which keeps in-frame sequences only. Checked studies attribute under half of the gap to unresolved V genes and leave the rest unexplained. That table supplies the V and J calls and clone size; D and trimming were determined from the DNA. For this sample the table gives 100,000 or so clones, of which less than 90% were detected only once. The top ten clones comprise less than 2% of the sample.

Collaborating institutions collected whole blood in K2EDTA tubes following their own protocols. For TCRbeta analysis, collaborator samples were shipped as frozen whole blood, as isolated PBMCs, or as DNA extracted from either sample type. From cysteine to phenylalanine, the CDR3 is 16 amino acids long. Just CDR3 DNA is preserved here, 48 bases in frame from base 1. As encoded in the germline V gene (reference sequence), CDR1 is SGHNT while CDR2 is YYREEE. V gives up 3 bases and J gives up 1 base, and the segment between their germline ends measures 15 bases. The origin of this receptor is a man between 65 and 80 years old with active or convalescent COVID-19. The chain is encoded by TRBV5-4 joined to TRBJ2-3, and perhaps TRBD2 as D gene, on 6 matching bases. The sample comprised peripheral blood. The CDR3 sequence is CASSSGFAGRTDTQYF. The sequence in DNA is TGTGCCAGCAGCTCTGGGTTTGCGGGGCGCACAGATACGCAGTATTTT. The reference TRBV5-4 and TRBJ2-3 proteins fill in what lies around the CDR3, so the full variable domain reads ETGVTQSPTHLIKTRGQQVTLRCSSQSGHNTVSWYQQALGQGPQFIFQYYREEENGRGNFPPRFSGLQFPNYSSELNVNALELDDSALYLCASSSGFAGRTDTQYFGPGTRLTVL.